This TCR beta chain was sequenced during a study of OX40 agonist ivuxolimab in advanced cancers. Study-wide context: Ivuxolimab is an agonistic anti-OX40 (CD134) antibody, and patients were treated with it.

Here immunoSEQ multiplex PCR was the method, and the copy in TCRdb shows in-frame clones only, minus some. Of 80,000 to 100,000 clones in the sample, about nine tenths are singletons; the top ten hold over 0.65%. V trimming: 5 bases; J trimming: 3 bases; junction bases outside the gene matches: 6. CDR3 size: 15 residues. Per the germline V gene, CDR1 is SGHAT and CDR2 is FQDESV (reference sequence). Material: CD4+ or CD8+ T cells sorted from blood, obtained in a trial of the OX40 agonist ivuxolimab. The receptor comes from an adult with an advanced solid tumor such as melanoma, head and neck, liver or kidney cancer. This chain links TRBV11-1 with TRBJ1-1; 10 positions agree with TRBD1. CDR3 sequence: CASSARQGADTEAFF. The CDR3 nucleotides read TGTGCCAGCAGCGCCCGACAGGGGGCAGACACTGAAGCTTTCTTT.